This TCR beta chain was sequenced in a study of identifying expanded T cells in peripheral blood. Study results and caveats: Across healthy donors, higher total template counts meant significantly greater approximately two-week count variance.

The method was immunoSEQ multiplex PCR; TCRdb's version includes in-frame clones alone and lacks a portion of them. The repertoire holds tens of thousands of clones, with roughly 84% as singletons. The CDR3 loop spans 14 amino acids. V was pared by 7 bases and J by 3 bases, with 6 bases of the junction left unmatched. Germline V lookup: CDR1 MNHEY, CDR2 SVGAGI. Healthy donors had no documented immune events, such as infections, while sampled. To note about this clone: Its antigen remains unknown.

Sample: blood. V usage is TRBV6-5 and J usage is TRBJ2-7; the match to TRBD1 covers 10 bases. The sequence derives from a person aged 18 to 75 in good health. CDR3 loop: CASTGGQGIYEQYF. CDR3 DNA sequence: TGTGCCAGCACGGGGGGACAGGGGATCTACGAGCAGTACTTC.